This T cell receptor (beta chain) was identified in a study of cytomegalovirus exposure and HLA in healthy donors. Overall study findings and caveats: Published work reported that the classifier diagnosed cytomegalovirus status with high specificity and sensitivity.

Generated by immunoSEQ multiplex PCR, the TCRdb table keeps only in-frame clones and is missing some. The repertoire holds fewer than 150,000 clones, with about 80% as singletons. Turning to this clone: The antigen remains unidentified.

The CDR3 runs 13 residues. V was shortened by 1 base and J by 3 bases, with 7 bases between the two germline ends. CDR1 and CDR2 (germline): SGHAT, FQNNGV. The chain combines TRBV11-2 with TRBJ2-7; no clear D. The source is a man aged 25-45 years in good health and CMV-seropositive. The sequenced material came from PBMCs. The CDR3 DNA reads as TGTGCCAGCAGCTTAGGGCTTGACTACGAGCAGTACTTC. This translates into CASSLGLDYEQYF.